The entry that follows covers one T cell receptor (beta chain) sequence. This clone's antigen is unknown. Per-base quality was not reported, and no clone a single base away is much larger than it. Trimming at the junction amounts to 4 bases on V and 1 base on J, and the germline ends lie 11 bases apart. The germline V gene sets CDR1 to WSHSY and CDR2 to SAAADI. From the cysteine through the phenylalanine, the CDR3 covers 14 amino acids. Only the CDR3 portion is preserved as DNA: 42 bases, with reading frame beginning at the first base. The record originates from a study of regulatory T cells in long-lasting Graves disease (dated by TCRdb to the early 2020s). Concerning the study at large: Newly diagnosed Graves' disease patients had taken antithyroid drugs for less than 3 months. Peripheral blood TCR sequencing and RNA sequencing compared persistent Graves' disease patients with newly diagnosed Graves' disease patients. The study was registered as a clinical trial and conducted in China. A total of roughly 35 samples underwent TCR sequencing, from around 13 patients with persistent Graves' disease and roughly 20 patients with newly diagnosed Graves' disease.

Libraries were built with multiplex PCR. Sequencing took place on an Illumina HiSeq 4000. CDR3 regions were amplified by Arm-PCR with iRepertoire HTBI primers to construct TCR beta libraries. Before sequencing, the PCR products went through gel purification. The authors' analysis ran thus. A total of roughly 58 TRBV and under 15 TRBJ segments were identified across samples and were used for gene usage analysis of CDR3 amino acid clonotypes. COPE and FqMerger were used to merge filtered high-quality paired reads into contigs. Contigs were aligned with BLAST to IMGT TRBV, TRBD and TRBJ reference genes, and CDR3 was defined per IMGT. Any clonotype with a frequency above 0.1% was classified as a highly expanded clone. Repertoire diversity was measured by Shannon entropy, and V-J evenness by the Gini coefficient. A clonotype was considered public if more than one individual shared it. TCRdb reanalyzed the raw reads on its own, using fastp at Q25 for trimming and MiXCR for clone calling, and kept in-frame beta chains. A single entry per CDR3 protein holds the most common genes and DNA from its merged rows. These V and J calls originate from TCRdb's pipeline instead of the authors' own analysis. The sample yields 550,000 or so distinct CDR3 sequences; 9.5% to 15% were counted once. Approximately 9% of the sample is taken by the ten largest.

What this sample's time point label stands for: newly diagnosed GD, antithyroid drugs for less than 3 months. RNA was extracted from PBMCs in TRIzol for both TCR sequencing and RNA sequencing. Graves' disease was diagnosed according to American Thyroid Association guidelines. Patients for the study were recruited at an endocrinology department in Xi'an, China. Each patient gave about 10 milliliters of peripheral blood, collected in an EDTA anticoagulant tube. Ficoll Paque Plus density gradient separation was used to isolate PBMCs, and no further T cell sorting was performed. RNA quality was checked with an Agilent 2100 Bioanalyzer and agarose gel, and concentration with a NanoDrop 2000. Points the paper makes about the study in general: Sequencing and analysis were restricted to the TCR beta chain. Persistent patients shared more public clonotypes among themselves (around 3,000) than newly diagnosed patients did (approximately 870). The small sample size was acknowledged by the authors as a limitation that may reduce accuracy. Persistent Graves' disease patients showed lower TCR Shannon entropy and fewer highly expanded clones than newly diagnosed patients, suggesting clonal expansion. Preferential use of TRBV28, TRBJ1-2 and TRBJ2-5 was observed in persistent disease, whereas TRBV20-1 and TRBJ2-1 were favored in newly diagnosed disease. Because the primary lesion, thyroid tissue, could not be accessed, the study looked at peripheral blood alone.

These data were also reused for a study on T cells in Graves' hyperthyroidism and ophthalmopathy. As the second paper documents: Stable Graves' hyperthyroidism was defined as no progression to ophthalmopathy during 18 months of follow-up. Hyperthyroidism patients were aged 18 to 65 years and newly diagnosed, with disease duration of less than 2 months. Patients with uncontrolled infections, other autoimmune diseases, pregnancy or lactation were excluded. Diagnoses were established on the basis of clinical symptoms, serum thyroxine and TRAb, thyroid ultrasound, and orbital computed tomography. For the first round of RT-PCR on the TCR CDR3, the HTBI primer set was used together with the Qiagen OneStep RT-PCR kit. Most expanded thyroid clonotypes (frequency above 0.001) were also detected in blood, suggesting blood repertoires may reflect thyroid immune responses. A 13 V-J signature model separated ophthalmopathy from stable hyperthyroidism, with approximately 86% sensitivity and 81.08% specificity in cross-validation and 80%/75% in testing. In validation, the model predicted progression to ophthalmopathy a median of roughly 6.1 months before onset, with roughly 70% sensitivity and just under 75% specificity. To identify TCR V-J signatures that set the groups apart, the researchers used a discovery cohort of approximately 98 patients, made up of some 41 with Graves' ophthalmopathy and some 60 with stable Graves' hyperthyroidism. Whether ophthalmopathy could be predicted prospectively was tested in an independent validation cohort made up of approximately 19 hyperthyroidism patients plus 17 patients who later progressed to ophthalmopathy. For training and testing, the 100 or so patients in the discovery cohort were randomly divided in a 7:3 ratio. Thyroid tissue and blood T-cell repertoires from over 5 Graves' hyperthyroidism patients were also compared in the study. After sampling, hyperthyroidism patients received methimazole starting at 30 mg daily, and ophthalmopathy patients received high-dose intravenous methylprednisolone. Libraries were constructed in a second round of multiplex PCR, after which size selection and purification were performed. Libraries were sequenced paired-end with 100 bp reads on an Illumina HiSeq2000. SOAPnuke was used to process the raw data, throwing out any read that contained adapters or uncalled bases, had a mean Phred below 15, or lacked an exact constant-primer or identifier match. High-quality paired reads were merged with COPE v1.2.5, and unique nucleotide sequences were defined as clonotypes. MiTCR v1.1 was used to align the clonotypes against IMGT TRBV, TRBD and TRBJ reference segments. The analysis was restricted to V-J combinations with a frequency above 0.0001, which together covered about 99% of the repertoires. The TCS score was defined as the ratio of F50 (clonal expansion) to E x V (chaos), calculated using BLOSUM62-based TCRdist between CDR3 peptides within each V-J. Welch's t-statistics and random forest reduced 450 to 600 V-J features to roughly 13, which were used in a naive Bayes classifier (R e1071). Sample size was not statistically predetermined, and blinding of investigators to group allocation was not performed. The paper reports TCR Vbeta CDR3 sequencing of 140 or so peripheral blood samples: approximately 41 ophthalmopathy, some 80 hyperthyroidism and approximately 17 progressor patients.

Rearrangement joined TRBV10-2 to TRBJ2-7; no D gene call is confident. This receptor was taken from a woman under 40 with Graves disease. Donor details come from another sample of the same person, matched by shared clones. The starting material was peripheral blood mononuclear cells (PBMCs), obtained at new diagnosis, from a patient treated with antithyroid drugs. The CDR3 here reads CASSARLNSYEQYF. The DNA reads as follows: TGCGCCAGCAGTGCCCGCCTTAATTCCTACGAGCAGTACTTC.